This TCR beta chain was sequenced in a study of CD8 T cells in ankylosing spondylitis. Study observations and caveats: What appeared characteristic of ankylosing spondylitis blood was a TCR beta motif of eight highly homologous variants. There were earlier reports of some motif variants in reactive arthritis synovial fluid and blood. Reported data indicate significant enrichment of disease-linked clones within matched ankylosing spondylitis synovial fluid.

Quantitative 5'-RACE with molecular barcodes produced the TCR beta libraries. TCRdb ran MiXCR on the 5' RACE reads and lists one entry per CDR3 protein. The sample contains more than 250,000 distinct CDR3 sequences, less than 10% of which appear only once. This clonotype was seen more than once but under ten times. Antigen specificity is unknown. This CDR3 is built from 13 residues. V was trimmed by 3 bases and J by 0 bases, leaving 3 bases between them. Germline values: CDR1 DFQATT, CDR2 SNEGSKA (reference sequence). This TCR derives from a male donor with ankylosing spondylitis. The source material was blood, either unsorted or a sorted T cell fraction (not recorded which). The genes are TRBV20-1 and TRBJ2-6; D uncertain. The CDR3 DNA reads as TGCAGTGCTAGGATCTCTGGGGCCAACGTCCTGACTTTC. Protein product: CSARISGANVLTF.